Below are 30 T cell receptor beta chains sequenced from a single sample in a study of vaccination and CD4 T cells after COVID-19. Cultured CD4+ T-cell DNA underwent Oncomine TCR Beta short-read sequencing. MiXCR, run by TCRdb on the PCR reads, gives a single entry per CDR3 protein. The sample consists of 14,000 to 15,000 distinct CDR3 sequences, about 26% of them appearing once. Which antigens these TCRs recognize remains unknown. Treatment noted: roughly ten-day PBMC culture with coronavirus spike peptide pools or control peptides (ViraFEST assay). The specimen sequenced was cultured CD4+ T cells from blood. These receptors all come from a human donor with COVID-19.

This clonotype occurred a few times. The genes are TRBV6-5 and TRBJ2-7, with D perhaps being TRBD1 or TRBD2 (5 bases each). CDR1 and CDR2 from the germline V gene are MNHEY and SVGAGI. Trimming cost V 4 bases and J 7 bases, with 20 bases left between them. The CDR3 consists of 15 residues. The CDR3 protein is CASSFRDRGTGEQYF. The CDR3 DNA reads TGTGCCAGCAGTTTTAGGGACCGGGGCACGGGAGAGCAGTACTTC.

A few counts support this clonotype. The chain links TRBV2 to TRBJ1-1; perhaps TRBD1 as D (5 bases). The germline gives CDR1 SNHLY, CDR2 FYNNEI. The length of the CDR3 is 13 residues. V was pared by 5 bases and J by 0 bases, with 7 bases between. CDR3 nucleotides: TGTGCCAGCAGTCAGGACATGAACACTGAAGCTTTCTTT. Its protein product is CASSQDMNTEAFF.

The chain combines TRBV4-1 with TRBJ1-2; 7 nucleotides match TRBD1. V shed 2 bases, J shed 6 bases, and the junction held 6 bases outside the gene matches. Germline V lookup: CDR1 MGHRA, CDR2 YSYEKL. The CDR3 totals 14 residues. CDR3 nucleotide sequence: TGCGCCAGCAGCCAACCTGACAGGGTTCATGGCTACACCTTC. Protein: CASSQPDRVHGYTF.

This clonotype was observed a few times. This chain links TRBV20-1 with TRBJ1-4, with 7 positions matching TRBD1. CDR1 is DFQATT, CDR2 SNEGSKA, per germline (reference sequence). CDR3 length: 16 residues. The V gene end was trimmed by 0 bases and the J gene end by 4 bases; junction bases not matched to a gene: 8. The CDR3, as DNA: TGCAGTGCTAGAGAACGAGGGACAGCTTTTAATGAAAAACTGTTTTTT. Protein: CSARERGTAFNEKLFF.

The chain joins TRBV6-1 to TRBJ2-1; TRBD1 agrees at 10 bases. Germline V gives CDR1 MNHNS, CDR2 SASEGT. Trimming took 5 bases from V and 6 from J; bases not matched to a gene: 7. The CDR3 is 15 residues long. The CDR3 sequence is CASSRPGQGRNEQFF. The CDR3 DNA reads as TGTGCCAGCAGTAGACCGGGACAGGGGCGCAATGAGCAGTTCTTC.

This clonotype is labeled medium-sized. V is TRBV20-1 and J is TRBJ1-6; D is unclear. This CDR3 has 15 amino acids. Trimming cost V 3 bases and J 5 bases, with 14 bases left between them. Per the germline V gene, CDR1 is DFQATT and CDR2 is SNEGSKA (reference sequence). The CDR3 region has the DNA TGCAGTGCTAGCCTAGGGAGAAATCATAATTCACCCCTCCACTTT. It encodes CSASLGRNHNSPLHF.

This clonotype was counted between two and nine times. V is TRBV7-2 and J is TRBJ2-5; 12 bases map to TRBD2. Germline trimming cut 5 bases from V and 7 bases from J; bases unmatched to any gene: 11. Per the germline V gene, CDR1 is SGHTA and CDR2 is FQGNSA. The CDR3 spans 16 residues. CDR3 in amino acids: CASSPFLAGGLVTQYF. The CDR3 DNA reads as TGTGCCAGCAGCCCGTTCCTAGCGGGGGGGCTTGTGACCCAGTACTTC.

The V gene is TRBV28, the J gene TRBJ1-1, with D possibly being TRBD1 (5 bases). Between the trimmed V and J ends, which lost 2 bases and 3 bases, there was a span of 7 bases. The CDR3 is 13 amino acids. Germline loops: CDR1 MDHEN, CDR2 SYDVKM. CDR3 coding DNA: TGTGCCAGCAGTTTAGGGGGGGACACTGAAGCTTTCTTT. Translating it yields CASSLGGDTEAFF.

This clonotype was seen more than once but under ten times. V usage is TRBV19 and J usage is TRBJ1-3; 8 nucleotides agree with TRBD1. The CDR3 loop spans 14 amino acids. The germline gives CDR1 LNHDA, CDR2 SQIVND (reference sequence). V lost 4 bases and J lost 7; bases outside the gene matches: 6. The CDR3 DNA reads TGTGCCAGTAGTACAGGGGGCGCCGGGAACACCATATATTTT. It encodes CASSTGGAGNTIYF.

This clonotype is labeled medium-sized (0.01 to 0.1%). The rearrangement uses TRBV7-3 and TRBJ1-6; 9 bases agree with TRBD1. The CDR3 is made up of 17 amino acids. V trimming: 0 bases; J trimming: 0 bases; junction bases outside the gene matches: 0. The germline V gene has CDR1 SGHTA and CDR2 FQGTGA. As DNA, the CDR3 is TGTGCCAGCAGCTTAACGGGACAGGGCTCCTATAATTCACCCCTCCACTTT. This encodes CASSLTGQGSYNSPLHF.

This rearrangement joins TRBV20-1 to TRBJ1-6, with 7 bases matching TRBD1. V was clipped by 1 base and J by 5 bases; unmatched bases: 2. From germline, CDR1 is DFQATT and CDR2 SNEGSKA (reference sequence). This CDR3 is built from 14 residues. The CDR3 coding sequence is TGCAGTGCTAGAGCCGGGACAGATAATTCACCCCTCCACTTT. It specifies CSARAGTDNSPLHF.

By share of the sample, this clonotype is medium-sized. V is TRBV6-1 and J is TRBJ1-2; TRBD1 agrees at 11 bases. Trimming took 4 bases from V and 4 from J; bases not matched to a gene: 2. CDR3 length: 14 residues. Germline values: CDR1 MNHNS, CDR2 SASEGT. The CDR3 reads CASSGGTGGYGYTF. CDR3 DNA: TGTGCCAGCAGTGGAGGGACAGGGGGCTATGGCTACACCTTC.

This chain uses TRBV18 with TRBJ2-2, with D perhaps matching TRBD2 (5 bases). The CDR3 covers 15 residues. Germline V gene sequence: CDR1 KGHSH, CDR2 LQKENI. Trimming left V 0 bases short and J 7 bases short, with 12 bases between. The CDR3 sequence is CASSPPRGFYGELFF. In DNA form, the CDR3 reads TGTGCCAGCTCACCACCGAGAGGGTTCTACGGGGAGCTGTTTTTT.

This clonotype was recorded a few times. The chain links TRBV24-1 to TRBJ2-2, with D possibly matching TRBD2 (5 bases). CDR3 size: 17 residues. Trimming left V 3 bases short and J 1 base short, with 14 bases between. The germline CDR1 and CDR2 sequences are KGHDR and SFDVKD. The CDR3 nucleotides read TGTGCCACCAGTGATGGGTGGGCGGGTCAGAACACCGGGGAGCTGTTTTTT. Its protein is CATSDGWAGQNTGELFF.

This clonotype was seen a few times. The rearrangement uses TRBV20-1 and TRBJ2-7; D possibly corresponds to TRBD1 (5 bases). CDR3 size: 14 residues. Trimming took off 0 bases at V and 5 bases at J, with 14 bases between the two ends. Per germline, CDR1 DFQATT and CDR2 SNEGSKA (reference sequence). The CDR3 nucleotides are TGCAGTGCTAGAGAGGCCAGGGTGGTCCACGAGCAGTACTTC. Amino acids: CSAREARVVHEQYF.

The V and J genes are TRBV5-8 and TRBJ2-3; 7 bases line up with TRBD2. The V segment lost 8 bases and the J segment 2 bases; nucleotides outside the gene matches: 11. The CDR3 totals 15 residues. CDR1 and CDR2 from the germline V gene are SGHTS and YDEGEE. This CDR3 is CASRKRGPTTDTQYF. In DNA form, the CDR3 reads TGTGCCAGTAGAAAGCGGGGCCCTACCACAGATACGCAGTATTTT.

V is TRBV7-2 and J is TRBJ2-5; 7 bases align to TRBD1. The ends lost 3 bases at V and 7 bases at J; junction bases unmatched: 14. Germline CDR1 reads SGHTA; CDR2 reads FQGNSA. CDR3 length equals 16 residues. CDR3 sequence reads: CASSFDRVRITGTQYF. The CDR3 DNA reads TGTGCCAGCAGCTTCGACAGGGTACGGATCACGGGGACCCAGTACTTC.

The chain carries TRBV6-5 and TRBJ1-5; the D is unclear. The germline CDR1 and CDR2 sequences are MNHEY and SVGAGI. V lost 0 bases and J 4 bases, leaving 7 bases between the germline ends. The CDR3 runs to 14 residues. As DNA, the CDR3 is TGTGCCAGCAGTTACTCGAGAGGGAATCAGCCCCAGCATTTT. It translates to CASSYSRGNQPQHF.

This clonotype was found a few times. This chain links TRBV6-1 with TRBJ1-4; D gene uncertain. The CDR3 is 19 residues long. Germline V gene sequence: CDR1 MNHNS, CDR2 SASEGT. Trimming cost V 1 base and J 0 bases, with 18 bases left between them. The CDR3 sequence: CASSEESVGRRSTNEKLFF. The CDR3 nucleotides read TGTGCCAGCAGTGAAGAAAGCGTGGGCCGGAGGTCAACTAATGAAAAACTGTTTTTT.

Of note for this clonotype: The junction does not match germline at one end; this may be a read error. The V call is TRBV20-1, the J call TRBJ1-2, with unresolved D. Germline loops: CDR1 DFQATT, CDR2 SNEGSKA (reference sequence). This CDR3 has 13 amino acids. CDR3 region: CNARDREHYGYTF. The CDR3 DNA follows: TGCAATGCTAGAGATAGGGAACACTATGGCTACACCTTC.

This clonotype has only a few counts. The chain has TRBV7-9 and TRBJ1-2, with a weak D call TRBD1 (5 bases). CDR1 is SEHNR and CDR2 is FQNEAQ in the germline V gene (reference sequence). This CDR3 has 15 residues. V was pared by 5 bases and J by 8 bases, with 21 bases between. The CDR3 DNA reads as TGTGCCAGCAGCCAATCGGGCAGGGAACTCCGCGGCTACACCTTC. Translation gives CASSQSGRELRGYTF.

V is TRBV9 and J is TRBJ2-5; 8 positions agree with TRBD1. After removal of 1 base from V and 4 bases from J, the junction contained 9 bases not matched to a gene. CDR3 length equals 16 residues. Looked up from germline, CDR1 is SGDLS and CDR2 is YYNGEE. The CDR3 coding sequence is TGTGCCAGCAGCGTACGTGGACAGGGTGGTGGAGAGACCCAGTACTTC. Translated: CASSVRGQGGGETQYF.

This clonotype was seen only once. The CDR3 here is CATRRDRTEAFF. Here the CDR3 DNA reads TGCGCCACAAGGCGGGATCGCACTGAAGCTTTCTTT. The J gene is TRBJ1-1, the V gene TRBV5-1; D gene ambiguous. CDR1 and CDR2 from the germline V gene are SGHRS and YFSETQ. The CDR3 is 12 amino acids. V was cut by 9 bases and J by 4 bases, with 13 bases left in between.

DNA for the CDR3: TGTGCCACCACTCCCGACAGGGGGAAAACTGAAGCTTTCTTT. Its translation is CATTPDRGKTEAFF. The V gene is TRBV6-2 or TRBV6-3, the J gene TRBJ1-1; 9 nucleotides align to TRBD1. The CDR3 runs 14 residues. The germline V gene has CDR1 MNHEY and CDR2 SVGEGT. The ends lost 10 bases at V and 5 bases at J; junction bases unmatched: 11.

The chain is built from TRBV11-3 and TRBJ2-2; 9 nucleotides line up with TRBD1. The CDR3 totals 15 residues. The V gene end was trimmed by 4 bases and the J gene end by 4 bases; junction bases not matched to a gene: 4. Looked up from germline, CDR1 is SGHNT and CDR2 is YENEEA. The CDR3 coding sequence is TGTGCCAGCAGCTCGAGGACAGGGGCCACCGGGGAGCTGTTTTTT. Translated: CASSSRTGATGELFF.

This clonotype was detected only a few times. The rearrangement links TRBV6-5 to TRBJ2-6; D is unresolved. Between the trimmed V and J ends, which lost 0 bases and 2 bases, there was a span of 11 bases. This CDR3 is 17 amino acids long. Germline values: CDR1 MNHEY, CDR2 SVGAGI. The DNA of the CDR3 is TGTGCCAGCAGTTACTCGCTTTCTTCGACTGGGGCCAACGTCCTGACTTTC. Protein: CASSYSLSSTGANVLTF.

This clonotype showed up just a few times. The rearrangement uses TRBV10-2 and TRBJ1-6; no clear D gene. The germline V gene has CDR1 WSHSY and CDR2 SAAADI. The ends were cut back, 3 bases at V and 1 base at J, with 10 bases in the middle. This CDR3 is built from 16 residues. The CDR3 DNA is TGCGCCAGCAGTGATAGGGTGGGGTCCTATAATTCACCCCTCCACTTT. It encodes CASSDRVGSYNSPLHF.

V usage is TRBV23-1 and J usage is TRBJ2-2; D is uncertain. TRBV23-1 qualifies as an ORF whose function is uncertain. CDR3 length: 9 residues. V shed 10 bases and J shed 9 bases, with 6 bases lying between them. CDR3 in amino acids: CAKPWELFF. The CDR3 bases are TGCGCCAAGCCATGGGAGCTGTTTTTT.

This clonotype has only a few counts. This chain links TRBV6-1 with TRBJ2-3, with no clear D. The germline V and J ends were trimmed by 6 bases and 1 base, with 14 bases remaining between them. The CDR3 loop spans 15 amino acids. The V gene's germline CDR1 is MNHNS and CDR2 SASEGT. CDR3 in DNA: TGTGCCAGCAGAGTTGGGGTGGGCGGCACAGATACGCAGTATTTT. Residues: CASRVGVGGTDTQYF.

V and J are TRBV9 and TRBJ2-7; possibly TRBD2 for D (6 bases). Germline CDR1 reads SGDLS; CDR2 reads YYNGEE. The V end lost 0 bases, the J end lost 2 bases, and 12 bases lay between the germline ends. The CDR3 is made up of 15 amino acids. CDR3 loop: CASSVDPGVTYEQYF. The DNA of the CDR3 is TGTGCCAGCAGCGTAGATCCGGGAGTTACCTACGAGCAGTACTTC.